The 17 T cell receptor beta chains reported below all come from one sample, sequenced in a study of shared clonotypes between healthy human individuals. TCRdb's table, derived via immunoSEQ multiplex PCR, lists solely in-frame clones and lacks some. This sample yields millions of clones, of which over 85% are seen a single time; 0.85% to 1.3% belongs to the top ten. CD45RO negativity and positive selection for CCR7 defined naive CD8 cells, a population that excluded terminally differentiated effector memory CD45RA+ cells. Material for sequencing was naive CD8+ T cells sorted from blood. The receptors derive from a man between 18 and 29 years old in good health.

V and J are TRBV11-2 and TRBJ1-6; D not certain. The CDR3 loop spans 17 amino acids. Germline CDR1 reads SGHAT; CDR2 reads FQNNGV. The V end was cut by 5 bases, the J end by 0 bases, with 14 bases between. CDR3 loop: CASSPGPDSSYNSPLHF. CDR3 DNA: TGTGCCAGCAGCCCCGGGCCCGATAGCTCCTATAATTCACCCCTCCACTTT. The whole variable domain, remainder taken from reference TRBV11-2 and TRBJ1-6, is EAGVAQSPRYKIIEKRQSVAFWCNPISGHATLYWYQQILGQGPKLLIQFQNNGVVDDSQLPKDRFSAERLKGVDSTLKIQPAKLEDSAVYLCASSPGPDSSYNSPLHFGNGTRLTVT.

On this clone itself: The same CDR3 also results from other DNA sequences found in this sample. The chain uses TRBV7-6 and TRBJ2-7; 12 bases map to TRBD1. V trimming: 5 bases; J trimming: 3 bases; junction bases outside the gene matches: 5. The CDR3 spans 15 residues. Germline assignment: CDR1 SGHVS and CDR2 FNYEAQ. In nucleotides, the CDR3 is TGTGCCAGCAGCCCCGGGACAGGGGGCTTCTACGAGCAGTACTTC. This codes for CASSPGTGGFYEQYF.

This chain uses TRBV30 with TRBJ2-7, with 10 bases identical to TRBD1. The CDR3 covers 16 residues. V trimming: 3 bases; J trimming: 0 bases; junction bases outside the gene matches: 8. Germline V lookup: CDR1 GTSNPN, CDR2 SVGIG (reference sequence). CDR3 sequence (DNA): TGTGCCTGGAGCGGGACAGGGGTGATCGACTCCTACGAGCAGTACTTC. Translation: CAWSGTGVIDSYEQYF.

The V and J genes are TRBV10-1 and TRBJ1-4; the match to TRBD1 covers 7 bases. CDR1 and CDR2 (germline): WNHNN, SYGVQD (reference sequence). The CDR3 has 13 amino acids. V lost 5 bases to trimming and J lost 13 bases; unmatched junction nucleotides: 10. Here the CDR3 reads CASSNGTAKGLFF. DNA of the CDR3: TGCGCCAGCAGTAATGGGACAGCGAAGGGACTGTTTTTT.

V and J are TRBV27 and TRBJ2-3, with 9 bases that match TRBD1. V lost 4 bases to trimming and J lost 2 bases; unmatched junction nucleotides: 4. The germline V gene has CDR1 MNHEY and CDR2 SMNVEV (reference sequence). The CDR3 extends over 15 amino acids. In DNA, the CDR3 is TGTGCCAGCAGTTCCCGGGACAGGGTCACAGATACGCAGTATTTT. Translation gives CASSSRDRVTDTQYF.

V and J are TRBV4-1 and TRBJ1-5; a weak D match, TRBD1 (6 bases). Between the trimmed V and J ends, which lost 5 bases and 2 bases, there was a span of 13 bases. The CDR3 has 15 residues. Germline V CDR1 and CDR2: MGHRA, YSYEKL. CDR3 residues: CASSSRAGGNQPQHF. DNA of the CDR3: TGCGCCAGCAGCTCCCGGGCAGGGGGCAATCAGCCCCAGCATTTT.

In regard to this clone: In the same sample, other DNA sequences code for this CDR3. The rearrangement links TRBV11-2 to TRBJ2-5; no definite D call. V shed 1 base and J shed 1 base, with 7 bases lying between them. CDR3 length equals 14 residues. The germline CDR1 and CDR2 sequences are SGHAT and FQNNGV. This chain's CDR3 is CASSLGGIQETQYF. The CDR3 DNA is TGTGCCAGCAGCTTAGGAGGCATCCAAGAGACCCAGTACTTC.

The V and J genes are TRBV5-5 and TRBJ2-7; 11 bases fit TRBD1. Trimming cost V 3 bases and J 6 bases; bases outside gene matches: 8. Germline CDR1 reads SGHKS; CDR2 reads YYEKEE (reference sequence). The CDR3 has 15 residues. The CDR3 DNA sequence: TGTGCCAGCAGCTCACGCGGGACAGGGGGGATCGAGCAGTACTTC. Amino acid sequence: CASSSRGTGGIEQYF.

Here the CDR3 reads CASSQLDGRPNTEAFF. CDR3 bases: TGCGCCAGCAGCCAACTGGACGGGAGGCCGAACACTGAAGCTTTCTTT. The V call is TRBV4-1, the J call TRBJ1-1; D call uncertain. The germline CDR1 and CDR2 sequences are MGHRA and YSYEKL. The V end lost 2 bases, the J end lost 1 base, and 14 bases lay between the germline ends. The CDR3 covers 16 residues.

The chain is built from TRBV27 and TRBJ2-5; a weak D match, TRBD2 (6 bases). The CDR3 is 16 amino acids. The germline V gene has CDR1 MNHEY and CDR2 SMNVEV (reference sequence). V gave up 5 bases and J gave up 1 base, with 17 bases separating them. Written as DNA, the CDR3 is TGTGCCAGCAGTCCCCGAGATCGGGGGATCCAAGAGACCCAGTACTTC. Protein product: CASSPRDRGIQETQYF.

The rearrangement links TRBV30 to TRBJ1-1; TRBD1 might be the D (5 bases). Trimming cost V 0 bases and J 7 bases, with 12 bases left between them. This CDR3 is 13 amino acids long. Germline V gives CDR1 GTSNPN, CDR2 SVGIG (reference sequence). The CDR3 sequence is CAWSVRGRNEAFF. CDR3 nucleotides: TGTGCCTGGAGTGTAAGGGGTCGAAATGAAGCTTTCTTT.

The chain recombines TRBV5-6 with TRBJ1-3; D not certain. Trimming removed 4 bases from V and 3 bases from J, with 17 bases in between. The CDR3 is 16 amino acids. CDR1 is SGHDT, CDR2 YYEEEE, per germline. The CDR3 sequence: CASSKVGREVGNTIYF. The CDR3 DNA sequence: TGTGCCAGCAGCAAGGTTGGTAGGGAAGTTGGAAACACCATATATTTT. The whole variable domain, filled in from reference TRBV5-6 and TRBJ1-3, reads DAGVTQSPTHLIKTRGQQVTLRCSPKSGHDTVSWYQQALGQGPQFIFQYYEEEERQRGNFPDRFSGHQFPNYSSELNVNALLLGDSALYLCASSKVGREVGNTIYFGEGSWLTVV.

The rearrangement uses TRBV4-1 and TRBJ2-2; D remains unclear. V was shortened by 0 bases and J by 3 bases, with 11 bases between the two germline ends. CDR1 is MGHRA and CDR2 is YSYEKL in the germline V gene. This CDR3 has 16 residues. This chain's CDR3 is CASSQEGDWHTGELFF. In nucleotides, the CDR3 is TGCGCCAGCAGCCAAGAGGGCGACTGGCACACCGGGGAGCTGTTTTTT.

For this clone: Other nucleotide sequences from this sample produce the same CDR3. The genes are TRBV6-6 and TRBJ2-5, with 9 bases that match TRBD1. CDR1 and CDR2 (germline): MNHNY, SVGAGI (reference sequence). The CDR3 runs 14 residues. Trimming at V came to 4 bases and at J to 5 bases, leaving 5 bases not matched to a gene. CDR3 protein: CASSWTGVGETQYF. CDR3 nucleotides: TGTGCCAGCAGTTGGACAGGGGTAGGGGAGACCCAGTACTTC.

The chain links TRBV7-8 to TRBJ2-2; tentative D call: TRBD1 (6 bases). This CDR3 has 13 residues. CDR1 SGHVS and CDR2 FQNEAQ come from the germline V gene. Trimming removed 4 bases at V and 6 bases at J, with 9 bases between. CDR3 nucleotides: TGTGCCAGCAGCTCCAGGGGTGCCGGGGAGCTGTTTTTT. Amino acids: CASSSRGAGELFF.

This chain joins TRBV4-1 and TRBJ2-5; TRBD2 might be the D (5 bases). V was shortened by 1 base and J by 5 bases, with 11 bases between the two germline ends. Germline CDR1 reads MGHRA; CDR2 reads YSYEKL. The CDR3 extends over 14 amino acids. The CDR3 loop reads CASSQAPGLETQYF. In nucleotides, the CDR3 is TGCGCCAGCAGCCAAGCTCCGGGGTTGGAGACCCAGTACTTC.

The gene calls are TRBV5-1 and TRBJ2-1; no definite D call. Germline loops: CDR1 SGHRS, CDR2 YFSETQ. CDR3 size: 14 residues. The V gene lost 1 base and the J gene lost 5 bases, with 10 bases spanning the gap. The CDR3 DNA reads as TGCGCCAGCAGCTTGAGGATACGGGACAATGAGCAGTTCTTC. Translation: CASSLRIRDNEQFF.